This TCR beta chain comes out of a study of T cell changes during pregnancy in multiple sclerosis. This CDR3 has 15 amino acids. Germline V gene sequence: CDR1 LNHDA, CDR2 SQIVND (reference sequence). V shed 5 bases, J shed 0 bases, and the junction held 2 bases outside the gene matches. Assay: immunoSEQ multiplex PCR; the TCRdb copy retains only in-frame clones and omits some. The sample lists some 20,000 clones, roughly 90% seen once, with around 7% in the top ten. The origin of this receptor is a female donor in good health, enrolled as a control in a pregnancy study. The sequencing used CD8+ T cells from peripheral blood mononuclear cells, collected in the third trimester of pregnancy. V usage is TRBV19 and J usage is TRBJ2-1; TRBD2 matches at 9 bases. CDR3 region: CASSLSGSSYNEQFF. Here the CDR3 DNA reads TGTGCCAGTAGTCTTAGCGGGAGCTCCTACAATGAGCAGTTCTTC.